A selection of T cell receptor beta chains follows, all from one sample in a study of blood T cells in healthy people across ages. Each CDR3 protein gets one entry after TCRdb re-called the 5' RACE reads with MiXCR. The sample includes 700,000 to 850,000 distinct CDR3 sequences, 35% to 40% of them seen just once. The sequenced sample was blood. The receptors derive from a man younger than 35 in good health. Each CDR3 is given with its conserved first and last residue. D genes are given only for firm matches. Size is omitted from some rows. Given values are once, few, many or a class for expanded clones.

NA	TRBV6-5	TRBJ2-3	NA	TGTGCCAGCAGTTACTCGACCACCCACACAGATACGCAGTATTTT	CASSYSTTHTDTQYF
TRBD2	TRBV4-3	TRBJ2-3	NA	TGCGCCAGCAGCCAAGCTCTACGGCGGGGGGGCCCAGATACGCAGTATTTT	CASSQALRRGGPDTQYF
NA	TRBV6-2/TRBV6-3	TRBJ2-1	few	TGTGCCAGCAGTCCCGGAACAGGGTTAACCTACAATGAGCAGTTCTTC	CASSPGTGLTYNEQFF
TRBD1	TRBV27	TRBJ2-1	few	TGTGCCATCGGGACAGGGAGGGTCAATGAGCAGTTCTTC	CAIGTGRVNEQFF
NA	TRBV7-2	TRBJ2-1	few	TGTGCCAGCAGTCCGGGGGTGACGTACAATGAGCAGTTCTTC	CASSPGVTYNEQFF
NA	TRBV3-1	TRBJ1-2	few	TGTGCCAGCAGCCAAGATGGTCGGGACGGGCCGAGGGGCTACACCTTC	CASSQDGRDGPRGYTF
TRBD1	TRBV12-3/TRBV12-4	TRBJ1-1	NA	TGTGCCAGCAGCCGCACCGCAGGGGGGACTGAAGCTTTCTTT	CASSRTAGGTEAFF
NA	TRBV12-3/TRBV12-4	TRBJ1-4	NA	TGTGCCAGCAGTTTTGTCCGAAACGGTGAAAAACTGTTTTTT	CASSFVRNGEKLFF
NA	TRBV20-1	TRBJ2-3	NA	TGCAGTGCTAGGGGCCTAGCGCGGGGAGGCACAGATACGCAGTATTTT	CSARGLARGGTDTQYF
NA	TRBV2	TRBJ2-3	few	TGTGCCAGCACCCAGGGGGTGCGGGGGCGAAGCACAGATACGCAGTATTTT	CASTQGVRGRSTDTQYF
NA	TRBV7-9	TRBJ1-4	many	TGTGCCAGCAGTCCCGGACGGTCTAATGAAAAACTGTTTTTT	CASSPGRSNEKLFF
TRBD1	TRBV4-3	TRBJ1-1	few	TGCGCCAGCAGCCAAGATATGACTGCGACAGGGGGAAACACTGAAGCTTTCTTT	CASSQDMTATGGNTEAFF
NA	TRBV20-1	TRBJ1-2	many	TGCAGTGCTACGGGGGGGGATTCTAACTATGGCTACACCTTC	CSATGGDSNYGYTF
TRBD1	TRBV19	TRBJ2-7	NA	TGTGCCAGTAGTATAACCCTGGGACAGAGCTACGAGCAGTACTTC	CASSITLGQSYEQYF